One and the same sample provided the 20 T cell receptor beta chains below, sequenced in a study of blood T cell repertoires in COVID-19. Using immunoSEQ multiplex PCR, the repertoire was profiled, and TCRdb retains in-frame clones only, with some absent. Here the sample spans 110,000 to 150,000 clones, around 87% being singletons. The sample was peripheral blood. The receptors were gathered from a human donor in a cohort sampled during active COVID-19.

The CDR3 coding sequence is TGTGCCAGTAGACAGGGGGCCATGAACACTGAAGCTTTCTTT. Translating it yields CASRQGAMNTEAFF. The rearrangement joins TRBV19 to TRBJ1-1, with 9 positions matching TRBD1. Germline CDR1 and CDR2: LNHDA and SQIVND (reference sequence). This CDR3 is 14 amino acids long. The ends lost 6 bases at V and 0 bases at J; junction bases unmatched: 2.

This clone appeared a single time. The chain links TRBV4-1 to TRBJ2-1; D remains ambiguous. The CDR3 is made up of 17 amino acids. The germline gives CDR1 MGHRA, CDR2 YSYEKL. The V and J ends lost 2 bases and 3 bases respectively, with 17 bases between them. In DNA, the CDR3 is TGCGCCAGCAGCCAAAGTGGAGCCCCCCAAGACTACAATGAGCAGTTCTTC. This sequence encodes CASSQSGAPQDYNEQFF.

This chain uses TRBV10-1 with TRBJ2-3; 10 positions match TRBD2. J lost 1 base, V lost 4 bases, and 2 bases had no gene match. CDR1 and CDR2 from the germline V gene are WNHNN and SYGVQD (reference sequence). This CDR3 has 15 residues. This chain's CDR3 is CASSAGTSGTDTQYF. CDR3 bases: TGCGCCAGCAGTGCGGGGACTAGCGGCACAGATACGCAGTATTTT.

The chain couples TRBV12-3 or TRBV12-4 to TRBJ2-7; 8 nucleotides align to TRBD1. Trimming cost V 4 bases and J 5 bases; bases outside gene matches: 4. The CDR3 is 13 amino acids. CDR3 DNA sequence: TGTGCCAGCAGTTCACAGGGGGTGGACGAGCAGTACTTC. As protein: CASSSQGVDEQYF.

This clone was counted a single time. This CDR3 reads CASSDAGPNTEAFF. The CDR3 bases are TGTGCCAGCAGTGACGCGGGACCCAACACTGAAGCTTTCTTT. The chain employs TRBV2 and TRBJ1-1; a possible D gene is TRBD1 (5 bases). V was clipped by 3 bases and J by 2 bases, with 10 bases between them. The V gene's germline CDR1 is SNHLY and CDR2 FYNNEI. The CDR3 length is 14 residues.

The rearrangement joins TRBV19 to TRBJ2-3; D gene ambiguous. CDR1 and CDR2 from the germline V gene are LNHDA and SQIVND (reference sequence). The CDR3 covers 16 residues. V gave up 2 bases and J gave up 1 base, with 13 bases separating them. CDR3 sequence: CASSIRVGYGTDTQYF. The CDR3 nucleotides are TGTGCCAGTAGTATAAGAGTCGGGTATGGCACAGATACGCAGTATTTT. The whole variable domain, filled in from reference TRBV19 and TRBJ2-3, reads DGGITQSPKYLFRKEGQNVTLSCEQNLNHDAMYWYRQDPGQGLRLIYYSQIVNDFQKGDIAEGYSVSREKKESFPLTVTSAQKNPTAFYLCASSIRVGYGTDTQYFGPGTRLTVL.

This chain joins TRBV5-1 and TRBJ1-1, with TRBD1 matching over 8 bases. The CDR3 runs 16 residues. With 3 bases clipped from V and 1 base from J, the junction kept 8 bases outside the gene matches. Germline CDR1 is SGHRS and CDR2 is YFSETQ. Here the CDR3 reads CASSWETGGGNTEAFF. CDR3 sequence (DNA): TGCGCCAGCAGCTGGGAAACAGGGGGTGGGAACACTGAAGCTTTCTTT.

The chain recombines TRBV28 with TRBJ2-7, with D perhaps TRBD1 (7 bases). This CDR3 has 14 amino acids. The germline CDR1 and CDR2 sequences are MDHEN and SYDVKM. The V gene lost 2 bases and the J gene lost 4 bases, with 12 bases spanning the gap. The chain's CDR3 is CASSLGGTDYEQYF. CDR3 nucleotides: TGTGCCAGCAGTTTAGGCGGGACAGATTACGAGCAGTACTTC.

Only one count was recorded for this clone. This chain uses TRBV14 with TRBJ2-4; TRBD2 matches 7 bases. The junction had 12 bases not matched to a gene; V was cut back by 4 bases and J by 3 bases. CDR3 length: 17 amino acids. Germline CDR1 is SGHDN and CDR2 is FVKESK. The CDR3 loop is CASSPLGGSEGKNIQYF. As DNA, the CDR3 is TGTGCCAGCAGCCCTCTCGGGGGGAGCGAGGGCAAAAACATTCAGTACTTC.

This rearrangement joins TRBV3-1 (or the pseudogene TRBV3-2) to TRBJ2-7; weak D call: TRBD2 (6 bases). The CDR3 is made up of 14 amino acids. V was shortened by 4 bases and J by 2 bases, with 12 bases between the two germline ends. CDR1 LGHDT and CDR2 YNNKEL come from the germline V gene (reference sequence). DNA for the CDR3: TGTGCCAGCAGCCGAGACGGGGGAACCTACGAGCAGTACTTC. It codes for CASSRDGGTYEQYF.

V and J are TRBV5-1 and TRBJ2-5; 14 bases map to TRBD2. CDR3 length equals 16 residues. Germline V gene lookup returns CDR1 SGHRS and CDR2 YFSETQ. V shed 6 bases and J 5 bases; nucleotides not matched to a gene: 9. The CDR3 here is CASTTGTSGRVETQYF. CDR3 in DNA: TGCGCCAGCACCACCGGGACTAGCGGGAGAGTCGAGACCCAGTACTTC. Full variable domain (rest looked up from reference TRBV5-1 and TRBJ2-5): KAGVTQTPRYLIKTRGQQVTLSCSPISGHRSVSWYQQTPGQGLQFLFEYFSETQRNKGNFPGRFSGRQFSNSRSEMNVSTLELGDSALYLCASTTGTSGRVETQYFGPGTRLLVL.

The CDR3 region is CASSQSRGRVGTGELFF. CDR3 DNA sequence: TGTGCCAGCAGCCAATCCCGTGGGAGGGTAGGCACCGGGGAGCTGTTTTTT. The rearrangement uses TRBV28 and TRBJ2-2; the match to TRBD2 covers 7 bases. The junction had 14 bases not matched to a gene; V was cut back by 6 bases and J by 4 bases. The CDR3 runs 17 residues. Germline CDR1 is MDHEN and CDR2 is SYDVKM.

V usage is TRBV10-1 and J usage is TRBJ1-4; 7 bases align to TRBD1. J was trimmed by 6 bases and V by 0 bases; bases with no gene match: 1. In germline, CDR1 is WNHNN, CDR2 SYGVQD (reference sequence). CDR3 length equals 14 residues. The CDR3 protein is CASSESGQYEKLFF. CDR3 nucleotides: TGCGCCAGCAGTGAGTCGGGACAGTATGAAAAACTGTTTTTT.

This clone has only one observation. The CDR3 region has the DNA TGTGCCAGTAGCCGCCCTGGACAGTTAGCCAAAAACATTCAGTACTTC. This gives the protein CASSRPGQLAKNIQYF. J is TRBJ2-4 and V is TRBV19; D perhaps matches TRBD1 (6 bases). This CDR3 comprises 16 residues. Germline CDR1 and CDR2: LNHDA and SQIVND (reference sequence). V lost 6 bases and J 0 bases, leaving 15 bases between the germline ends.

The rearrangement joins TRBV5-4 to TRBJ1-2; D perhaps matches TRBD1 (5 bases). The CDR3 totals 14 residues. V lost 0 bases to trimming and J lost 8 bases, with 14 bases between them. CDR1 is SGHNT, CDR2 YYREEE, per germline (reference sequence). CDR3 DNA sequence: TGTGCCAGCAGCTTGGCGGGGGTATTGGGCGGCTACACCTTC. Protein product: CASSLAGVLGGYTF.

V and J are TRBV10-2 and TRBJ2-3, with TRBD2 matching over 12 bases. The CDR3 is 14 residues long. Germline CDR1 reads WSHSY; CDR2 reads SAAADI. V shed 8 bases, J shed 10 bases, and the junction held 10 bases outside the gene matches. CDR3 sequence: CASAGLAGPMAQYF. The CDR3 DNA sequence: TGCGCCAGCGCAGGACTAGCGGGACCCATGGCGCAGTATTTT.

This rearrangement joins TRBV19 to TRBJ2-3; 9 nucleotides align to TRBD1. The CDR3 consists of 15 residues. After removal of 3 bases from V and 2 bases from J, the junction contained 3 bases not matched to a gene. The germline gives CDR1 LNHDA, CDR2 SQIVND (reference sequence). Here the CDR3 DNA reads TGTGCCAGTAGTATGAGGACAGGGGTCACAGATACGCAGTATTTT. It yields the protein CASSMRTGVTDTQYF.

Here the CDR3 DNA reads TGTGCCAGACCGGGACTAGCGGCATACGAGCAGTACTTC. This gives the protein CARPGLAAYEQYF. The chain employs TRBV27 and TRBJ2-7, with TRBD2 matching over 11 bases. Germline V CDR1 and CDR2: MNHEY, SMNVEV (reference sequence). V lost 9 bases to trimming and J lost 4 bases; unmatched junction nucleotides: 5. CDR3 size: 13 residues.

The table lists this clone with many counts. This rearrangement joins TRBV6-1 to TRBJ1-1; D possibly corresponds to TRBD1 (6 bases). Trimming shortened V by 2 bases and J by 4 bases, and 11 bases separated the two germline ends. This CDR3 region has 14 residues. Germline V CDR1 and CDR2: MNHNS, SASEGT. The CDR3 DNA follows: TGTGCCAGCAGTGAAAACTTAGGGGGCACTGAAGCTTTCTTT. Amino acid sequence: CASSENLGGTEAFF.

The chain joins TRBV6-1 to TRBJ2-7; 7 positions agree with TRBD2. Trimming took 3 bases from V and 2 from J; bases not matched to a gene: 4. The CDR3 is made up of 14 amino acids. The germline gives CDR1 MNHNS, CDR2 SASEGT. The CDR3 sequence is CASSEGTSAYEQYF. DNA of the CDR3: TGTGCCAGCAGTGAGGGTACTAGCGCCTACGAGCAGTACTTC.